This T cell receptor beta chain appears in the sequencing data of a study of graft-versus-host responses after intestinal transplantation. A note on this clone: The antigen is not known.

Germline V gene lookup returns CDR1 SQVTM and CDR2 ANQGSEA. This CDR3 has 15 amino acids. The V end was cut by 4 bases, the J end by 1 base, with 14 bases between. The assay was immunoSEQ multiplex PCR, and TCRdb's table has in-frame clones only and misses some. The sample lists 95,000 to 130,000 clones, approximately 90% occurring once. This specimen was unstimulated CD4+ T cells sorted from spleen or lymph node cells, taken before intestinal transplant. This receptor was identified in a human donor who received an intestinal transplant. The V call is TRBV29-1, the J call TRBJ1-3; D remains ambiguous. The DNA of the CDR3 is TGCAGCGTTGTCATCCAATTCGGGTCTGGAAACACCATATATTTT. Translated: CSVVIQFGSGNTIYF. The full variable domain, in which reference TRBV29-1 and TRBJ1-3 provide the parts outside the CDR3, is SAVISQKPSRDICQRGTSLTIQCQVDSQVTMMFWYRQQPGQSLTLIATANQGSEATYESGFVIDKFPISRPNLTFSTLTVSNMSPEDSSIYLCSVVIQFGSGNTIYFGEGSWLTVV.